Listed below are T cell receptor beta chains from one sample, sequenced in a study of shared clonotypes between healthy human individuals. Sequencing was performed with immunoSEQ multiplex PCR; in TCRdb, only in-frame clones are kept and a portion is missing. The table lists 2,500,000 or so clones, roughly 93% of them singletons. Specimen: naive CD4+ T cells from PBMCs. The receptors shown here come from a man aged 18 to 30 in good health. Some clones in this sample may be carry-over from other donors' samples. Each CDR3 is given with its conserved first and last residue. Fields, in order: J gene, clone size, V gene, D gene, CDR3 DNA, CDR3 protein. A D gene is named only where the DNA matches it firmly. Rows may omit the clone size; those that give it use once, few, many or a size class.

TRBJ2-1 . TRBV4-3 . TGCGCCAGCAGCCAAGCGGCAGGGACCAATGAGCAGTTCTTC CASSQAAGTNEQFF
TRBJ1-3 . TRBV7-9 . TGTGCCAGCAGCTCCCTTTCCCTCGGAAACACCATATATTTT CASSSLSLGNTIYF
TRBJ2-3 . TRBV14 . TGTGCCAGCAGCCCCCTGGAACCCACAGATACGCAGTATTTT CASSPLEPTDTQYF
TRBJ1-5 . TRBV19 TRBD1 TGTGCCAGTAGTATAGTATTTTTCGGTGGGACAGGGGGAGGTCAGCCCCAGCATTTT CASSIVFFGGTGGGQPQHF
TRBJ2-7 . TRBV4-1 TRBD2 TGCGCCAGCAGCCAAGTATCCGGACTAGCTCCCTACGAGCAGTACTTC CASSQVSGLAPYEQYF
TRBJ1-5 . TRBV6-6 . TGTGCCAGCAGTTACGTCAAGGGGGGGGACAATCAGCCCCAGCATTTT CASSYVKGGDNQPQHF
TRBJ2-7 . TRBV28 TRBD1 TGTGCCAGCAGACCTGGGGACAGGGTGTACGAGCAGTACTTC CASRPGDRVYEQYF
TRBJ2-7 . TRBV6-1 TRBD1 TGTGCCAGCAGTCCCAGGGGGACAGCCTACGAGCAGTACTTC CASSPRGTAYEQYF
TRBJ2-3 . TRBV2 TRBD2 TGTGCCAGCACCCTTAGCGGGAGAGAGGCAGATACGCAGTATTTT CASTLSGREADTQYF
TRBJ2-6 once TRBV5-4 . TGTGCCAGCAGCTTGGCTGGCTACTTCAACGTCCTGACTTTC CASSLAGYFNVLTF
TRBJ2-1 . TRBV5-4 . TGTGCCAGCAGCATACAGGGAACGAAGTCCTACAATGAGCAGTTCTTC CASSIQGTKSYNEQFF
TRBJ2-7 once TRBV5-4 TRBD2 TGTGCCAGCAGCCCCTTTGGGGGGGGAAGGGACGAGCAGTACTTC CASSPFGGGRDEQYF
TRBJ2-3 . TRBV11-1 . TGTGCCAGCAGTTCTCGGGATAGCACAGATACGCAGTATTTT CASSSRDSTDTQYF
TRBJ2-1 . TRBV7-3 . TGTGCCAGCAGCTTACGGGCCGGAAGCTCCTACAATGAGCAGTTCTTC CASSLRAGSSYNEQFF
TRBJ2-1 . TRBV5-8 TRBD1 TGTGCCAGCAGCCTACGGACAGGGGGCAGCTATGAGCAGTTCTTC CASSLRTGGSYEQFF
TRBJ1-4 . TRBV28 . TGTGCCAGCAGTTTATCCCCAAACAGGGTTGAAAAACTGTTTTTT CASSLSPNRVEKLFF
TRBJ1-2 . TRBV6-1 . TGTGCCAGCAGTGAGGGGGCCCAGTTTAACTATGGCTACACCTTC CASSEGAQFNYGYTF
TRBJ2-5 . TRBV2 . TGTGCCAGCAGCCCCGGAAGTTCGTACCAAGAGACCCAGTACTTC CASSPGSSYQETQYF
TRBJ2-7 . TRBV7-9 TRBD2 TGTGCCAGCAGCCAGGGAGGGTTCGAGCAGTACTTC CASSQGGFEQYF
TRBJ2-1 . TRBV5-4 TRBD2 TGTGCCAGCAGCTTGGCGGGGGGTCGTGCCGATGAGCAGTTCTTC CASSLAGGRADEQFF
TRBJ1-4 once TRBV5-1 . TGCGCCAGCAGGGACTCTCCCTCAACTAATGAAAAACTGTTTTTT CASRDSPSTNEKLFF
TRBJ2-1 . TRBV5-1 TRBD2 TGCGCCAGCAGCCCCCCAGCGGGGGGCTCCTACAATGAGCAGTTCTTC CASSPPAGGSYNEQFF
TRBJ2-1 . TRBV9 TRBD1 TGTGCCAGCAGCGTCGGACAGGGGTCGGGTGAGCAGTTCTTC CASSVGQGSGEQFF
TRBJ1-2 . TRBV28 . TGTGCCAGCAGTCTCGTCGCCAGGGTTCATGGCTACACCTTC CASSLVARVHGYTF
TRBJ1-1 . TRBV27 TRBD1 TGTGCCAGCAAAATGGCGAGGACAGGGTTCACTGAAGCTTTCTTT CASKMARTGFTEAFF
TRBJ1-2 . TRBV7-9 . TGTGCCAGCAGCTTGCGGGGTAGTAACTATGGCTACACCTTC CASSLRGSNYGYTF
TRBJ1-2 . TRBV4-3 TRBD1 TGCGCCAGCAGCCCTGGCGGTGGACAGGGGGGAGCTGGCTACACCTTC CASSPGGGQGGAGYTF
TRBJ2-2 . TRBV2 . TGTGCCAGCAGTGGGCTAGCGACAAACACCGGGGAGCTGTTTTTT CASSGLATNTGELFF
TRBJ1-4 . TRBV18 TRBD1 TGTGCCAGCTCACCCCGGACAGGGGGGGACGAAAAACTGTTTTTT CASSPRTGGDEKLFF